The 18 T cell receptor beta chains listed next were all sequenced from one sample in a study of identical twins. TCRdb fed the 5' RACE reads into MiXCR, producing one record per CDR3 protein. Here the sample spans 1.5 million to 2 million distinct CDR3 sequences, under 35% being singletons. The sample taken for sequencing was cord blood. The receptors stem from a newborn girl in good health.

This clonotype turned up a few times. This sequence joins TRBV25-1 and TRBJ1-4; a weak D match, TRBD1 (6 bases). Germline-derived CDR1 and CDR2 are MGHDK and SYGVNS. The CDR3 runs 15 residues. The V end lost 4 bases, the J end lost 6 bases, and 15 bases lay between the germline ends. The CDR3 region is CASSGPTGSHEKLFF. DNA for the CDR3: TGTGCCAGCAGTGGACCGACAGGATCTCATGAAAAACTGTTTTTT.

This clonotype was seen a few times. The CDR3, as DNA: TGCAGTGCTAGACCAAACCGGGACTTCACAGATACGCAGTATTTT. It is translated as CSARPNRDFTDTQYF. The genes are TRBV20-1 and TRBJ2-3; weak D call: TRBD2 (6 bases). Germline V lookup: CDR1 DFQATT, CDR2 SNEGSKA (reference sequence). The CDR3 is made up of 15 amino acids. V was shortened by 2 bases and J by 2 bases, with 14 bases between the two germline ends.

The V gene is TRBV6-5, the J gene TRBJ2-3; possible D gene TRBD1, 6 bases. The CDR3 has 15 amino acids. V was trimmed by 2 bases and J by 5 bases, leaving 14 bases between them. Per germline, CDR1 MNHEY and CDR2 SVGAGI. CDR3 coding DNA: TGTGCCAGCAGTTACCGGGCAGGGGTACAAGATACGCAGTATTTT. It is translated as CASSYRAGVQDTQYF.

The V gene is TRBV3-1, the J gene TRBJ1-2; D is perhaps TRBD1 (6 bases). The CDR3 loop spans 16 amino acids. Per the germline V gene, CDR1 is LGHDT and CDR2 is YNNKEL (reference sequence). Between the trimmed V and J ends, which lost 4 bases and 4 bases, there was a span of 19 bases. DNA for the CDR3: TGTGCCAGCAGCCCCCCCCTTGGACAGCCCAGCTATGGCTACACCTTC. Its protein is CASSPPLGQPSYGYTF.

V and J are TRBV30 and TRBJ1-1; D perhaps matches TRBD1 (6 bases). The ends were cut back, 2 bases at V and 1 base at J, with 17 bases in the middle. CDR1 is GTSNPN, CDR2 SVGIG, per germline (reference sequence). This CDR3 has 16 amino acids. As DNA, the CDR3 is TGTGCCTGGAGTCCCCCAAGGGGGGGCAGGAACACTGAAGCTTTCTTT. Translated, it gives CAWSPPRGGRNTEAFF.

This clonotype occurred a few times. V gene TRBV7-2 combines with J gene TRBJ1-6, with TRBD1 matching over 7 bases. V lost 5 bases, J lost 6 bases, and 10 bases stayed unmatched. From germline, CDR1 is SGHTA and CDR2 FQGNSA. The CDR3 contains 16 residues. CDR3 DNA: TGTGCCAGCAGCCGGGACAGCCTTTGGGGTAATTCACCCCTCCACTTT. This codes for CASSRDSLWGNSPLHF.

Only a few counts were recorded for this clonotype. The CDR3 loop is CATSDSATLRNEQFF. DNA of the CDR3: TGTGCCACCAGTGATTCTGCGACTCTTCGCAATGAGCAGTTCTTC. This chain links TRBV24-1 with TRBJ2-1; D gene ambiguous. Germline lookup yields CDR1 KGHDR and CDR2 SFDVKD. This CDR3 is built from 15 residues. Trimming pared 2 bases from V and 6 bases from J, leaving 13 bases between.

The V and J genes are TRBV10-3 and TRBJ2-7; 10 positions agree with TRBD2. The J segment lost 1 base and the V segment lost 3 bases, leaving 15 bases of the junction unmatched. The germline V gene encodes CDR1 ENHRY and CDR2 SYGVKD. CDR3 size: 19 residues. The CDR3 sequence is CAISDRASGSSLGSYEQYF. The CDR3 coding sequence is TGTGCCATCAGTGATAGGGCTAGCGGGAGCTCTTTGGGGTCCTACGAGCAGTACTTC.

The V gene is TRBV4-1, the J gene TRBJ2-3; TRBD2 is a possible D gene (5 bases). Germline CDR1 MGHRA, CDR2 YSYEKL. Trimming removed 0 bases from V and 6 bases from J, with 19 bases in between. The CDR3 extends over 17 amino acids. In DNA form, the CDR3 reads TGCGCCAGCAGCCAAGATCCCCAGCTAGCCCCCAAGGATACGCAGTATTTT. This gives the protein CASSQDPQLAPKDTQYF.

A note on this clonotype: One end of the junction varies from germline; a read error may be responsible. The chain uses TRBV6-2 or TRBV6-3 and TRBJ2-7; D remains ambiguous. From germline, CDR1 is MNHEY and CDR2 SVGEGT. The CDR3 totals 14 residues. CDR3 sequence: CASSYGRRSYEQHF. CDR3 in DNA: TGTGCCAGCAGTTACGGACGCCGCTCCTATGAGCAGCACTTC.

This clonotype came up many times. The CDR3 protein is CASSLQASYEQYF. In DNA, the CDR3 is TGTGCCAGCAGTCTACAGGCCTCATACGAGCAGTACTTC. The gene calls are TRBV27 and TRBJ2-7; maybe TRBD1 (5 bases). Trimming pared 5 bases from V and 4 bases from J, leaving 12 bases between. The CDR3 runs 13 residues. Germline CDR1 and CDR2: MNHEY and SMNVEV (reference sequence).

The chain has TRBV6-1 and TRBJ1-2; D might be TRBD1 (5 bases). CDR1 is MNHNS and CDR2 is SASEGT in the germline V gene. V was shortened by 8 bases and J by 3 bases, with 7 bases between the two germline ends. The CDR3 is made up of 11 amino acids. CDR3 bases: TGTGCCAGCCAGGGACACTATGGCTACACCTTC. Its protein is CASQGHYGYTF.

Points on this clonotype: One base away lies a much larger clone, so this may be a sequencing read error. CDR3 bases: TGTGCCAGCAATCAGGGCACAGATACGCAGTATTTT. Translating gives CASNQGTDTQYF. The chain employs TRBV6-6 and TRBJ2-3; D gene uncertain. Trimming stripped 7 bases from V and 1 base from J, with 6 bases between. The CDR3 has 12 amino acids. The germline gives CDR1 MNHNY, CDR2 SVGAGI (reference sequence).

The table lists this clonotype with a few counts. The rearrangement joins TRBV20-1 to TRBJ2-7; D is unresolved. V was trimmed by 0 bases and J by 2 bases, leaving 11 bases between them. CDR3 length: 14 residues. Per the germline V gene, CDR1 is DFQATT and CDR2 is SNEGSKA (reference sequence). CDR3 DNA sequence: TGCAGTGCTAGAGATCGGATTGGGCCCTACGAGCAGTACTTC. It codes for CSARDRIGPYEQYF.

This clonotype was seen a few times. The V call is TRBV28, the J call TRBJ2-5; 7 bases match TRBD1. Germline V gives CDR1 MDHEN, CDR2 SYDVKM. J lost 3 bases, V lost 0 bases, and 7 bases had no gene match. The CDR3 has 16 residues. The CDR3, as DNA: TGTGCCAGCAGTTTATGGACAGGGTTGCCTAAAGAGACCCAGTACTTC. Its translation: CASSLWTGLPKETQYF. Supplemented by reference TRBV28 and TRBJ2-5, the full variable domain reads DVKVTQSSRYLVKRTGEKVFLECVQDMDHENMFWYRQDPGLGLRLIYFSYDVKMKEKGDIPEGYSVSREKKERFSLILESASTNQTSMYLCASSLWTGLPKETQYFGPGTRLLVL.

The V and J genes are TRBV28 and TRBJ2-5; no firm D call. V lost 3 bases and J lost 11, with 13 bases in between. The V gene's germline CDR1 is MDHEN and CDR2 SYDVKM. The CDR3 length is 12 residues. The CDR3 sequence is CASSLSEYGQYF. The CDR3 DNA reads as TGTGCCAGCAGTTTGTCTGAGTATGGGCAGTACTTC.

The V call is TRBV12-3 or TRBV12-4, the J call TRBJ1-1, with 10 bases that match TRBD1. With 3 bases clipped from V and 1 base from J, the junction kept 5 bases outside the gene matches. This CDR3 region has 16 residues. The CDR3 region is CASSFRDRGPNTEAFF. The CDR3, as DNA: TGTGCCAGCAGTTTTCGGGACAGGGGACCGAACACTGAAGCTTTCTTT.

This clonotype has just a few counts. The V gene is TRBV6-2 or TRBV6-3, the J gene TRBJ2-1; TRBD2 matches 7 bases. The germline gives CDR1 MNHEY, CDR2 SVGEGT. The CDR3 has 23 amino acids. J gave up 0 bases and V 0 bases, and 23 bases lay outside the gene matches. The CDR3 spells CASSYSFHYRLAGETPSYNEQFF. CDR3 bases: TGTGCCAGCAGTTACTCGTTTCATTACCGACTGGCGGGGGAGACCCCCTCCTACAATGAGCAGTTCTTC.